The 24 T cell receptor beta chains reported below all come from one sample, sequenced in a study of CD8 T cells in Susac syndrome. The RNA, about 0.45 to 1 ug, was put through reverse transcription using random hexamers. TCRdb re-called the immunoSEQ multiplex PCR reads with MiXCR, one entry per CDR3 protein. Here the sample spans more than 150,000 distinct CDR3 sequences, about 95% being singletons. The source material was CD8+ T cells from PBMCs. The receptors come from a human donor with multiple sclerosis.

The gene calls are TRBV15 and TRBJ2-2; unclear D gene. Germline CDR1 reads LNHNV; CDR2 reads YYDKDF (reference sequence). The CDR3 totals 15 residues. Trimming pared 4 bases from V and 0 bases from J, leaving 9 bases between. CDR3 DNA: TGTGCCACCAGCATCCTGGGGTCGAACACCGGGGAGCTGTTTTTT. Its protein is CATSILGSNTGELFF.

CDR3: CASSSSGGAYNEQFF. CDR3 nucleotide sequence: TGTGCCAGCAGCTCTAGCGGGGGGGCTTACAATGAGCAGTTCTTC. The genes are TRBV7-4 and TRBJ2-1, with TRBD2 matching 12 bases. Germline V CDR1 and CDR2: SGHVT, SQSDAQ. The CDR3 spans 15 residues. Trimming at V came to 4 bases and at J to 4 bases, leaving 2 bases not matched to a gene.

The chain is built from TRBV7-9 and TRBJ2-1; D is undetermined. The V end lost 7 bases, the J end lost 5 bases, and 12 bases lay between the germline ends. CDR3 length equals 13 residues. Germline V gene data show CDR1 as SEHNR and CDR2 as FQNEAQ (reference sequence). The CDR3 reads CASIPPLDNEQFF. The CDR3 coding sequence is TGTGCCAGCATCCCCCCCCTGGACAATGAGCAGTTCTTC.

V and J are TRBV10-3 and TRBJ2-7; possible D gene TRBD1, 5 bases. Looked up from germline, CDR1 is ENHRY and CDR2 is SYGVKD. V was cut by 1 base and J by 5 bases, with 15 bases left in between. The CDR3 has 15 amino acids. The CDR3 DNA is TGTGCCATCAGTGAGTTCCCCAGCAGGGAAAACGAGCAGTACGTC. It yields the protein CAISEFPSRENEQYV.

This clonotype was seen more than once but under ten times. This chain joins TRBV11-2 and TRBJ2-3; no firm D call. The V gene's germline CDR1 is SGHAT and CDR2 FQNNGV. V was pared by 5 bases and J by 6 bases, with 6 bases between. CDR3 length: 11 amino acids. As DNA, the CDR3 is TGTGCCAGCAGCCCAAGGGATACGCAGTATTTT. Residues: CASSPRDTQYF.

The chain combines TRBV9 with TRBJ2-3; 10 bases align to TRBD2. Germline CDR1 is SGDLS and CDR2 is YYNGEE. J was trimmed by 3 bases and V by 3 bases; bases with no gene match: 13. This CDR3 spans 18 amino acids. The CDR3 here is CASSGRPFGAGGTDTQYF. DNA for the CDR3: TGTGCCAGCAGCGGAAGGCCGTTTGGAGCGGGGGGGACAGATACGCAGTATTTT.

This chain links TRBV20-1 with TRBJ2-3; D uncertain. This CDR3 has 13 residues. Trimming took off 6 bases at V and 2 bases at J, with 12 bases between the two ends. Looked up from germline, CDR1 is DFQATT and CDR2 is SNEGSKA (reference sequence). In nucleotides, the CDR3 is TGCAGTGCCGCGGAAGTCGTCACAGATACGCAGTATTTT. Translation: CSAAEVVTDTQYF.

This clonotype was observed a handful of times. The CDR3 bases are TGTGCCACCAGTGATCCGACTGCGGGACGCAATGAGCAGTTCTTC. Amino acids: CATSDPTAGRNEQFF. This chain connects TRBV24-1 to TRBJ2-1; weak D call: TRBD2 (6 bases). V was cut by 3 bases and J by 6 bases, with 14 bases left in between. CDR1 and CDR2 (germline): KGHDR, SFDVKD. CDR3 length: 15 residues.

This chain connects TRBV20-1 to TRBJ2-7; D is unclear. CDR3 size: 12 residues. Trimming pared 1 base from V and 6 bases from J, leaving 10 bases between. Germline CDR1 and CDR2: DFQATT and SNEGSKA (reference sequence). CDR3 nucleotides: TGCAGTGCTAGAGTCGTGCGGTCCGAGCAGTACTTC. Translating gives CSARVVRSEQYF.

The chain carries TRBV2 and TRBJ2-6, with D perhaps matching TRBD2 (6 bases). Between the trimmed V and J ends, which lost 5 bases and 1 base, there was a span of 18 bases. Germline V gene lookup returns CDR1 SNHLY and CDR2 FYNNEI. This CDR3 is built from 18 residues. The CDR3 DNA sequence: TGTGCCAGCAGTTTCCCGGGACTGGTTGCTTCTGGGGCCAACGTCCTGACTTTC. Protein: CASSFPGLVASGANVLTF. The whole variable domain, filled in from reference TRBV2 and TRBJ2-6, reads EPEVTQTPSHQVTQMGQEVILRCVPISNHLYFYWYRQILGQKVEFLVSFYNNEISEKSEIFDDQFSVERPDGSNFTLKIRSTKLEDSAMYFCASSFPGLVASGANVLTFGAGSRLTVL.

The chain joins TRBV30 to TRBJ1-1, with D uncertain. From germline, CDR1 is GTSNPN and CDR2 SVGIG (reference sequence). The CDR3 covers 14 residues. V was trimmed by 0 bases and J by 0 bases, leaving 8 bases between them. The CDR3 loop reads CAWSVSSMNTEAFF. CDR3 DNA: TGTGCCTGGAGTGTAAGCAGTATGAACACTGAAGCTTTCTTT.

This clonotype showed up just once. The V and J genes are TRBV5-1 and TRBJ2-5, with D perhaps TRBD1 or TRBD2 (5 bases each). Germline CDR1 reads SGHRS; CDR2 reads YFSETQ. Trimming pared 0 bases from V and 1 base from J, leaving 10 bases between. The CDR3 spans 15 residues. The CDR3 bases are TGCGCCAGCAGCTTGGAGCCAGGGAGCCAAGAGACCCAGTACTTC. This codes for CASSLEPGSQETQYF.

V and J are TRBV30 and TRBJ1-1; D unclear. The CDR3 totals 14 residues. The germline V and J ends were trimmed by 1 base and 3 bases, with 12 bases remaining between them. Germline V CDR1 and CDR2: GTSNPN, SVGIG (reference sequence). The CDR3 bases are TGTGCCTGGAGTGACCTTTACAGACACACTGAAGCTTTCTTT. It yields the protein CAWSDLYRHTEAFF.

The chain links TRBV29-1 to TRBJ2-1, with 8 bases identical to TRBD2. V trimming: 3 bases; J trimming: 2 bases; junction bases outside the gene matches: 6. CDR1 SQVTM and CDR2 ANQGSEA come from the germline V gene. CDR3 size: 15 residues. DNA for the CDR3: TGCAGCGTTGATTCCGGGGGGGCCGCCTACAATGAGCAGTTCTTC. This translates into CSVDSGGAAYNEQFF.

CDR3 sequence: CATSRDDGPADTQYF. CDR3 bases: TGTGCCACCAGCAGAGATGACGGTCCGGCAGATACGCAGTATTTT. The chain recombines TRBV15 with TRBJ2-3; D is undetermined. V was clipped by 0 bases and J by 4 bases, with 11 bases between them. CDR3 length equals 15 residues. The germline V gene has CDR1 LNHNV and CDR2 YYDKDF (reference sequence).

This chain joins TRBV20-1 and TRBJ2-5, with 7 bases that match TRBD2. Per germline, CDR1 DFQATT and CDR2 SNEGSKA (reference sequence). After removal of 1 base from V and 5 bases from J, the junction contained 7 bases not matched to a gene. The CDR3 length is 14 residues. CDR3: CSARGAGEVETQYF. CDR3 coding DNA: TGCAGTGCTAGAGGGGCGGGGGAAGTTGAGACCCAGTACTTC.

J is TRBJ1-2 and V is TRBV12-3 or TRBV12-4, with D possibly being TRBD1 (6 bases). V lost 3 bases to trimming and J lost 4 bases, with 15 bases between them. This CDR3 region has 15 residues. The CDR3 loop is CASSFSGAYGYGYTF. For the CDR3, the DNA is TGTGCCAGCAGTTTTTCAGGGGCGTACGGCTATGGCTACACCTTC.

The rearrangement joins TRBV29-1 to TRBJ2-6; no clear D. The CDR3 length is 17 residues. Germline-derived CDR1 and CDR2 are SQVTM and ANQGSEA. The V end lost 1 base, the J end lost 0 bases, and 13 bases lay between the germline ends. CDR3 bases: TGCAGCGTTGAAGGGGCGGAAGTTCACTCTGGGGCCAACGTCCTGACTTTC. Translation: CSVEGAEVHSGANVLTF.

This clonotype appeared once. The chain is built from TRBV12-3 or TRBV12-4 and TRBJ2-7; D may be TRBD1 (6 bases). The CDR3 consists of 12 residues. The germline V and J ends were trimmed by 5 bases and 7 bases, with 12 bases remaining between them. The DNA of the CDR3 is TGTGCCAGCAGTGTCGGACAGTTGGAGCAGTACTTC. This sequence encodes CASSVGQLEQYF.

This chain joins TRBV23-1 and TRBJ1-1; D may be TRBD1 (6 bases). TRBV23-1 is given ORF status, its function remaining uncertain. V was pared by 4 bases and J by 3 bases, with 21 bases between. There are 17 residues in the CDR3. In nucleotides, the CDR3 is TGCGCCAGCAGTCTCTCGACTGACGGAGAGGGGGACACTGAAGCTTTCTTT. Amino acids: CASSLSTDGEGDTEAFF.

The chain combines TRBV9 with TRBJ2-1; 8 positions match TRBD2. Germline CDR1 reads SGDLS; CDR2 reads YYNGEE. V was clipped by 0 bases and J by 0 bases; unmatched bases: 8. CDR3 length equals 18 residues. The CDR3 DNA follows: TGTGCCAGCAGCGTAGCCAGCGGGGGCCTTAGCTCCTACAATGAGCAGTTCTTC. Amino acid sequence: CASSVASGGLSSYNEQFF.

This clonotype occurred a few times. The chain combines TRBV7-8 with TRBJ2-3, with D uncertain. The CDR3 is 12 residues long. Germline lookup yields CDR1 SGHVS and CDR2 FQNEAQ. With 5 bases removed from V and 2 bases from J, the gap between germline ends came to 5 bases. The chain's CDR3 is CASSPVTDTQYF. The CDR3 DNA reads TGTGCCAGCAGCCCTGTCACAGATACGCAGTATTTT.

The chain is built from TRBV12-5 and TRBJ2-7; TRBD2 is a possible D gene (5 bases). Germline V CDR1 and CDR2: LGHNT, FRNRAP. Trimming stripped 1 base from V and 6 bases from J, with 7 bases between. The CDR3 spans 12 residues. CDR3 protein: CASGLGRSEQYV. The CDR3 nucleotides are TGTGCTAGTGGTTTGGGGAGGAGCGAGCAGTACGTC.

V and J are TRBV5-4 and TRBJ2-2; D not certain. Germline V gene sequence: CDR1 SGHNT, CDR2 YYREEE (reference sequence). This CDR3 spans 12 amino acids. Trimming took 4 bases from V and 6 from J, leaving 7 bases between them. CDR3 DNA sequence: TGTGCCAGCAGCCCCTTTTCCGGGGAGCTGTTTTTT. Protein: CASSPFSGELFF. The whole variable domain, remainder taken from reference TRBV5-4 and TRBJ2-2, is ETGVTQSPTHLIKTRGQQVTLRCSSQSGHNTVSWYQQALGQGPQFIFQYYREEENGRGNFPPRFSGLQFPNYSSELNVNALELDDSALYLCASSPFSGELFFGEGSRLTVL.